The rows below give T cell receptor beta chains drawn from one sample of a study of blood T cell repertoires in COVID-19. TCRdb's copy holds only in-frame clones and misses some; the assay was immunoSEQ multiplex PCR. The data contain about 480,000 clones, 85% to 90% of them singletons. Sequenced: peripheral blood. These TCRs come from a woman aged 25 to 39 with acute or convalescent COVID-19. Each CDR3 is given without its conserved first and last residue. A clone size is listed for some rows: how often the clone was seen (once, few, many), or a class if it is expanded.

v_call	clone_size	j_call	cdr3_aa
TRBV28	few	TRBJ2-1	ASSFGGSNNEQF
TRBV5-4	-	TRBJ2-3	ASSFRSQPTDTQY
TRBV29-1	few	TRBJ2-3	SVDQNTDTQY
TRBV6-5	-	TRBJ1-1	ASSFRQGRAF
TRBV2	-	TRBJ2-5	ASGRRGQRQETQY
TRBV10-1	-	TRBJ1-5	ASSESGAARECQGPYSNQPQH
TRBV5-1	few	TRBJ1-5	ASSLGPSSSNQPQH
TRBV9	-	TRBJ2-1	ASSVVEGKVNEQF
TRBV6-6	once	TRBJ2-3	ASSYLAGGIDTQY
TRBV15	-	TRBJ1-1	ATSVQGNTEAF
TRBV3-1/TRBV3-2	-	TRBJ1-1	ASSPWDRGRATEAF
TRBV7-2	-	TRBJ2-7	ASSSEPSNRGFGAYEQY
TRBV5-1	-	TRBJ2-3	ASGTGGYTDTQY
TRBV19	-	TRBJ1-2	ASSTRQGRNYGYT
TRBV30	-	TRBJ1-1	ANSGHLNTEAF
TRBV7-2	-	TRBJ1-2	ASRIRGGGANYGYT
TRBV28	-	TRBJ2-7	ASSPGGASGHEQY
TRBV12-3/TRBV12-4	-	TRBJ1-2	ASSLSTVDGYT
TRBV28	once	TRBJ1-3	ASSLSSGRRITGNTIY
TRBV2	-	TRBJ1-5	ASSEAPGQPQH
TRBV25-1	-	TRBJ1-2	ASSGQLKGYT
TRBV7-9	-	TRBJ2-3	ASSLWMEGASGTDTQY
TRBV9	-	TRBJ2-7	ASSLRGVPTYEQY
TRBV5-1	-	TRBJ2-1	ASSSSTSGGDNEQF
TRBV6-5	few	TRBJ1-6	ASSTSGQGNSPLH
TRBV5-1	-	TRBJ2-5	ASSYSAGKETQY
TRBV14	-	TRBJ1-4	ASSVGTGNEKLF
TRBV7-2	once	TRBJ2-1	ASSWLADNEQF
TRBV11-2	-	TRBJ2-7	ASSGGQGAAEQY
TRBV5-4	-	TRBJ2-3	ASSLGRGITDTQY
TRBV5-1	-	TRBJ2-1	ASSLGTGVINEQF
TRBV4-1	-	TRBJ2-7	ASSLKQGASYEQY
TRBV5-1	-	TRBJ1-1	ASSPGQGFVTEAF
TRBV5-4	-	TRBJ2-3	ASRAGTFLDTQY
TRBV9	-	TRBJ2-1	ASSVGTSGDYAYNEQF
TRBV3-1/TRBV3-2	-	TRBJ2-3	ASSRIGGAYDTQY
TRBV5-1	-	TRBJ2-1	ASSSWTVHNEQF
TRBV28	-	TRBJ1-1	ASRQGQPNTEAF
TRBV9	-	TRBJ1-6	ASSKETGNSPLH
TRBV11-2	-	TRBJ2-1	ASSLELAGGYNEQF
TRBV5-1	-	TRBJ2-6	ASSLLAGGSGANVLT
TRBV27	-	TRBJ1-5	ASSRDRVPQPQH
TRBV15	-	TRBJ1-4	ATSRDVRREKLF
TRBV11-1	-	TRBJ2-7	ASSPRGLYEQY
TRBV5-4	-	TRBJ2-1	ASSYGTGAYNEQF
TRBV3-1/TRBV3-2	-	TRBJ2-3	ASSQYRDRGTDTQY